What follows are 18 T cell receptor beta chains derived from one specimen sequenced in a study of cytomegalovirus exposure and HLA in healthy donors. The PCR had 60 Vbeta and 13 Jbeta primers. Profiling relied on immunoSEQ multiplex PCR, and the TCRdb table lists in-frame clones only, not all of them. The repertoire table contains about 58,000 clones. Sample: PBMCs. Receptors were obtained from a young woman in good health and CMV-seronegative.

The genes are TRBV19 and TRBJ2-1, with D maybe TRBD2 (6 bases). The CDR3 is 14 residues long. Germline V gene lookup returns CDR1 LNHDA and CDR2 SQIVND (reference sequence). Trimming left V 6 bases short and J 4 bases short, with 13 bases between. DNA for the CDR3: TGTGCCAGTAGCTATTCGGGACTGTACAATGAGCAGTTCTTC. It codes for CASSYSGLYNEQFF.

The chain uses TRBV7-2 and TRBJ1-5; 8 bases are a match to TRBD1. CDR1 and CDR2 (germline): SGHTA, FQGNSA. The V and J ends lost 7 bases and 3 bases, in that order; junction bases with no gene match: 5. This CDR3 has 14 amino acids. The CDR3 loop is CASTRTGYNQPQHF. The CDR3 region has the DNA TGTGCCAGCACCCGGACAGGGTACAATCAGCCCCAGCATTTT. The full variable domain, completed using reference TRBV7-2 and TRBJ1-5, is GAGVSQSPSNKVTEKGKDVELRCDPISGHTALYWYRQSLGQGLEFLIYFQGNSAPDKSGLPSDRFSAERTGGSVSTLTIQRTQQEDSAVYLCASTRTGYNQPQHFGDGTRLSIL.

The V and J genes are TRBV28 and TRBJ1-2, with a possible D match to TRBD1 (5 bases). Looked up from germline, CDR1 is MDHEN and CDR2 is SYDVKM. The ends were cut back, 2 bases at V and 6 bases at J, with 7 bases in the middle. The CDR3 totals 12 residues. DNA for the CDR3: TGTGCCAGCAGTTTAAGGGGAAATGGCTACACCTTC. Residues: CASSLRGNGYTF.

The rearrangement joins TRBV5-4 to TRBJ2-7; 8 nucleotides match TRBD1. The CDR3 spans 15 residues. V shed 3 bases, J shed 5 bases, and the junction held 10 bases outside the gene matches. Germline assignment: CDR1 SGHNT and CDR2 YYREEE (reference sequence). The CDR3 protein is CASSSPGGRGNEQYF. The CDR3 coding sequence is TGTGCCAGCAGCTCACCAGGGGGCCGAGGCAACGAGCAGTACTTC.

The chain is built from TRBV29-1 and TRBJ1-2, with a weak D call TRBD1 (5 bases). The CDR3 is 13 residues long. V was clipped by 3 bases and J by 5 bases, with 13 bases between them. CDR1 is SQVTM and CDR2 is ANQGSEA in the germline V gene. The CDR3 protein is CSVERGVSYGYTF. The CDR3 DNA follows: TGCAGCGTTGAGCGGGGGGTGTCTTATGGCTACACCTTC.

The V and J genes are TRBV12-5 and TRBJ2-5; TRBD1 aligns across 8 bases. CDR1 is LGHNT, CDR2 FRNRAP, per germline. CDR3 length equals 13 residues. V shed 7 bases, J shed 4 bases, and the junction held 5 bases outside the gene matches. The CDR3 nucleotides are TGTGCTAGTGCCGGACAGGGTTCAGAGACCCAGTACTTC. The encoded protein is CASAGQGSETQYF.

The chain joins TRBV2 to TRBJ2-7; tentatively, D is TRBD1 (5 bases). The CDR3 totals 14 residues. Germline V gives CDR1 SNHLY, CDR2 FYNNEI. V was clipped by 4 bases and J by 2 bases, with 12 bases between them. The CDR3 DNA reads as TGTGCCAGCAGTGTAACAGGCTGGGCCTACGAGCAGTACTTC. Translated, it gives CASSVTGWAYEQYF.

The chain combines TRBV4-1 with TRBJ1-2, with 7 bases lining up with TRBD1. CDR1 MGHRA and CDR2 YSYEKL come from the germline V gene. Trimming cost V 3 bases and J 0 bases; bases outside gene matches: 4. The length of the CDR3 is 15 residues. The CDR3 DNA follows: TGCGCCAGCAGCCAGTGGACAGGCACTAACTATGGCTACACCTTC. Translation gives CASSQWTGTNYGYTF.

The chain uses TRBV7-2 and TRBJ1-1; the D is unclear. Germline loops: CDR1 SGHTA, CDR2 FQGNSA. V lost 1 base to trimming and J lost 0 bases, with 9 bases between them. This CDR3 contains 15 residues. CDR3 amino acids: CASSLDPRLNTEAFF. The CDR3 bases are TGTGCCAGCAGCTTAGATCCCAGGCTGAACACTGAAGCTTTCTTT.

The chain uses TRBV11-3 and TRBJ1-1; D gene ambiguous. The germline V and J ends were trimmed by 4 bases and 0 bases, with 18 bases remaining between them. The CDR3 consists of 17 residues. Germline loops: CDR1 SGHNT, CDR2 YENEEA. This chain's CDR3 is CASSSPTFRSMNTEAFF. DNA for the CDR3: TGTGCCAGCAGCTCCCCGACTTTCCGCTCCATGAACACTGAAGCTTTCTTT.

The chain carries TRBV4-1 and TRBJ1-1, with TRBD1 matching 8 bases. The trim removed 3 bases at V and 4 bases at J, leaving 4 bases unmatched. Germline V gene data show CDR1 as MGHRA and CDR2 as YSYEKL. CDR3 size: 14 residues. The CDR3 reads CASSHRTGFTEAFF. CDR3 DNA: TGCGCCAGCAGCCACAGGACAGGGTTCACTGAAGCTTTCTTT.

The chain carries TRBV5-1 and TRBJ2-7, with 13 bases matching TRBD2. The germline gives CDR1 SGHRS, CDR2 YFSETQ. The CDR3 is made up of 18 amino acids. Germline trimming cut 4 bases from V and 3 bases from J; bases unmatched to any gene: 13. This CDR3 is CASSVGLAGAFQGYEQYF. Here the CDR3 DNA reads TGCGCCAGCAGCGTAGGACTAGCGGGAGCCTTCCAGGGCTACGAGCAGTACTTC.

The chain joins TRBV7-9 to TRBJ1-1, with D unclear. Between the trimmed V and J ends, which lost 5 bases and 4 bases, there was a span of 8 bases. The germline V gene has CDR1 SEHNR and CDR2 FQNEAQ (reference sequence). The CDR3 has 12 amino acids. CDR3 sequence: CASSQPGTEAFF. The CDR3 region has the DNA TGTGCCAGCAGCCAGCCGGGCACTGAAGCTTTCTTT. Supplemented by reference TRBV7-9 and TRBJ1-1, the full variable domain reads DTGVSQNPRHKITKRGQNVTFRCDPISEHNRLYWYRQTLGQGPEFLTYFQNEAQLEKSRLLSDRFSAERPKGSFSTLEIQRTEQGDSAMYLCASSQPGTEAFFGQGTRLTVV.

CDR3 residues: CASSAGVNTEAFF. The CDR3 bases are TGCGCCAGCAGCGCCGGGGTGAACACTGAAGCTTTCTTT. The V gene is TRBV5-1, the J gene TRBJ1-1, with no clear D. This CDR3 has 13 amino acids. V was pared by 4 bases and J by 0 bases, with 7 bases between. Per germline, CDR1 SGHRS and CDR2 YFSETQ.

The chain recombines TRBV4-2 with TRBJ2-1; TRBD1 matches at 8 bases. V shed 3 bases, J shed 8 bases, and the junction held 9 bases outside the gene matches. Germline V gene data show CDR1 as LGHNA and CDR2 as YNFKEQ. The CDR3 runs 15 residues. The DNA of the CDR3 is TGTGCCAGCAGCCATAGCGCAGGGGGCGCGGATGAGCAGTTCTTC. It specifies CASSHSAGGADEQFF.

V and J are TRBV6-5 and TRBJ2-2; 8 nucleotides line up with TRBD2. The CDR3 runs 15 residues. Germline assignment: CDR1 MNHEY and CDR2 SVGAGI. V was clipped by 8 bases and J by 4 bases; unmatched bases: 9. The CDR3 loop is CASYKIAGSTGELFF. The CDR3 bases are TGTGCCAGCTATAAAATAGCGGGATCCACCGGGGAGCTGTTTTTT.

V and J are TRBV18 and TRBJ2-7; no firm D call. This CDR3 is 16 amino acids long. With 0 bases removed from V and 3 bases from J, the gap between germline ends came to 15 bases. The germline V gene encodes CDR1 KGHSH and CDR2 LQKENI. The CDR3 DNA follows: TGTGCCAGCTCACCACCGAATCCGTCCCCGGTCTACGAGCAGTACTTC. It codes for CASSPPNPSPVYEQYF.

The CDR3 loop is CASSVTSGGNEQFF. Written as DNA, the CDR3 is TGTGCCAGCAGCGTGACTAGCGGTGGTAATGAGCAGTTCTTC. The J gene is TRBJ2-1, the V gene TRBV9, with TRBD2 identical over 9 bases. The germline gives CDR1 SGDLS, CDR2 YYNGEE. Unmatched junction bases numbered 4, after V lost 2 bases and J lost 7 bases. This CDR3 is built from 14 residues.